This record covers a single T cell receptor beta chain. The antigen is undetermined. The record originates from a study of OX40 agonist ivuxolimab in advanced cancers. General study points: Averaged across samples, CD8+ T cells carried more expanded clones than CD4+ did.

Assay: immunoSEQ multiplex PCR; the TCRdb copy retains only in-frame clones and omits some. The profile covers about 46,000 clones, with around 90% appearing a single time and 55% to 60% taken by the ten largest. Germline CDR1 reads LGHNT; CDR2 reads FRNRAP. With 7 bases removed from V and 3 bases from J, the gap between germline ends came to 16 bases. The CDR3 loop spans 15 amino acids. The receptor was isolated from an adult with an advanced solid tumor such as melanoma, head and neck, liver or kidney cancer. The sample here was CD4+ or CD8+ T cells sorted from blood, taken in a trial of the OX40 agonist ivuxolimab. V usage is TRBV12-5 and J usage is TRBJ1-5, with a weak D call TRBD1 (5 bases). The CDR3 DNA sequence: TGTGCTAGTGCCCCCCACACAGGCCTCAATCAGCCCCAGCATTTT. This sequence encodes CASAPHTGLNQPQHF.